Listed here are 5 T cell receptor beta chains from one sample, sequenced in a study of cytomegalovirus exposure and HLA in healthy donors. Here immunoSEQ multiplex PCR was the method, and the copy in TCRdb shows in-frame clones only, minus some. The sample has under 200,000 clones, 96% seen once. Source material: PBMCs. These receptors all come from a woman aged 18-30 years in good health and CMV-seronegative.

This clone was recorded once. CDR3 DNA sequence: TGCAGTGCTAGAGCCCCAGGCGAGCAGTACTTC. Encoded protein: CSARAPGEQYF. The chain is built from TRBV20-1 and TRBJ2-7; D not resolved. There are 11 residues in the CDR3. The V gene lost 1 base and the J gene lost 6 bases, with 7 bases spanning the gap. CDR1 and CDR2 from the germline V gene are DFQATT and SNEGSKA (reference sequence).

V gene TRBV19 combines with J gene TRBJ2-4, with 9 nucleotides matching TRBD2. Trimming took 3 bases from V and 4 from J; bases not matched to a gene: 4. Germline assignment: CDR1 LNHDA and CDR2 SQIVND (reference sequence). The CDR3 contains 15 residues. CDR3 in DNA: TGTGCCAGTAGTATCCCTAGCGGGGAAAAAAACATTCAGTACTTC. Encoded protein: CASSIPSGEKNIQYF.

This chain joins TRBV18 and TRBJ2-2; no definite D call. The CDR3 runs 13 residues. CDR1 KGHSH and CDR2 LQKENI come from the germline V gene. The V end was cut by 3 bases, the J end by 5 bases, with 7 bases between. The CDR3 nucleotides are TGTGCCAGCTCACCGGAGCAAACCGGGGAGCTGTTTTTT. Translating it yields CASSPEQTGELFF.

The CDR3 region has the DNA TGTGCCAGCAGCGCGAGCGGGGGGAGAGAGACCCAGTACTTC. Protein product: CASSASGGRETQYF. The chain couples TRBV7-2 to TRBJ2-5, with 9 bases identical to TRBD2. This CDR3 comprises 14 residues. J gave up 4 bases and V 5 bases, and 5 bases lay outside the gene matches. Germline V gene lookup returns CDR1 SGHTA and CDR2 FQGNSA.

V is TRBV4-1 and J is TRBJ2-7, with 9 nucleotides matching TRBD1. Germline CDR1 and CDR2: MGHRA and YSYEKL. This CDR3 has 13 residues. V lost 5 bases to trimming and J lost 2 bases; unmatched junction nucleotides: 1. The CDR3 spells CASSWDRAYEQYF. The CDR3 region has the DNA TGCGCCAGCAGCTGGGACAGGGCCTACGAGCAGTACTTC.